These T cell receptor beta chains were read from a single sample in a study of neoadjuvant anti-PD-1 for oral cavity cancer. The table came from immunoSEQ multiplex PCR; TCRdb's copy has only in-frame clones and leaves some out. The sample carries about 15,000 clones, 40% recorded once. The specimen comprised tumor tissue, sampled after nivolumab (anti-PD-1) treatment. All receptors derive from a person aged 35 to 85 with oral cavity squamous cell carcinoma. Each CDR3 is given with its conserved first and last residue. D genes are given only for firm matches. Only some rows state a clone size, as once, few, many or a class for expanded clones.

clone_size j_call v_call d_call cdr3_aa cdr3_nt
few TRBJ2-3 TRBV6-6 - CASSYSKLSGTDTQYF TGTGCCAGCAGTTACTCGAAATTGTCAGGCACAGATACGCAGTATTTT
- TRBJ2-5 TRBV25-1 TRBD1 CASSEWDSVGETQYF TGTGCCAGCAGTGAATGGGACAGCGTCGGAGAGACCCAGTACTTC
- TRBJ2-3 TRBV5-4 TRBD2 CASSLGVSGGATNTDTQYF TGTGCCAGCAGCTTGGGTGTGAGCGGGGGGGCTACGAACACAGATACGCAGTATTTT
- TRBJ1-3 TRBV18 - CASSPPGNSGNTIYF TGTGCCAGCTCACCACCGGGCAACTCTGGAAACACCATATATTTT
- TRBJ2-5 TRBV7-9 TRBD2 CASSHGTSGGQETQYF TGTGCCAGCAGCCACGGGACTAGCGGGGGCCAAGAGACCCAGTACTTC
- TRBJ2-7 TRBV13 - CASRIGPNYEQYF TGTGCCAGCAGGATCGGACCGAACTACGAGCAGTACTTC
- TRBJ1-1 TRBV6-1 - CASSDLRNTEAFF TGTGCCAGCAGTGACCTGAGGAACACTGAAGCTTTCTTT
few TRBJ1-6 TRBV10-3 TRBD1 CAISGTGASPLHF TGTGCCATTTCCGGGACAGGGGCATCACCCCTCCACTTT
- TRBJ1-4 TRBV5-4 TRBD1 CASSMDREVEKLFF TGTGCCAGCAGCATGGACAGGGAGGTAGAAAAACTGTTTTTT
- TRBJ2-7 TRBV4-1 - CASSSTGSSYEQYF TGCGCCAGCAGCTCGACAGGTTCCTCCTACGAGCAGTACTTC
- TRBJ1-4 TRBV28 TRBD1 CASSTPKGAANEKLFF TGTGCCAGCAGCACCCCAAAGGGGGCAGCTAATGAAAAACTGTTTTTT
- TRBJ2-1 TRBV11-2 - CASSYPGHWEQFF TGTGCCAGCAGCTATCCGGGACATTGGGAGCAGTTCTTC
few TRBJ2-5 TRBV2 TRBD1 CASSGDRGRGTQYF TGTGCCAGCAGTGGCGACAGGGGGCGTGGGACCCAGTACTTC
- TRBJ1-1 TRBV11-2 - CASSHRILNTEAFF TGTGCCAGCAGCCACAGGATACTGAACACTGAAGCTTTCTTT
- TRBJ1-2 TRBV2 TRBD1 CASSERGTGGVYTF TGTGCCAGCAGTGAAAGAGGGACAGGGGGCGTCTACACCTTC
- TRBJ2-7 TRBV6-5 - CASSSPGPGYEQYF TGTGCCAGCAGTTCCCCGGGACCCGGCTACGAGCAGTACTTC
- TRBJ1-2 TRBV7-2 - CASSFGRGNYGYTF TGTGCCAGCAGCTTCGGCAGGGGAAACTATGGCTACACCTTC
- TRBJ2-1 TRBV10-3 TRBD2 CAITGLANNEQFF TGTGCCATCACCGGACTAGCGAACAATGAGCAGTTCTTC
- TRBJ2-3 TRBV2 - CASSDSRARSPDTQYF TGTGCCAGCAGTGACTCTAGGGCGAGGTCCCCAGATACGCAGTATTTT
few TRBJ2-3 TRBV7-7 TRBD2 CASSLQVVGTTRTDTQYF TGTGCCAGCAGCTTGCAAGTAGTCGGGACTACCCGCACAGATACGCAGTATTTT